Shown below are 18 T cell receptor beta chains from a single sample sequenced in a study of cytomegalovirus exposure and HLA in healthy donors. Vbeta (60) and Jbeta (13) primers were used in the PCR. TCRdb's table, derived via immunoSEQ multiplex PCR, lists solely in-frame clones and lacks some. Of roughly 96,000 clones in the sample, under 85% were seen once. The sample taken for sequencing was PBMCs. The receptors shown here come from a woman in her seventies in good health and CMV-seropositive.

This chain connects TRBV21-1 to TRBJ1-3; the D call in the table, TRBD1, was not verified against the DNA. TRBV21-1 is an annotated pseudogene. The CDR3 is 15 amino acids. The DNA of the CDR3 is TGTGCCAGCAGCGAGGGGGTGATGCCTGGAAACACCATATATTTT. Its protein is CASSEGVMPGNTIYF.

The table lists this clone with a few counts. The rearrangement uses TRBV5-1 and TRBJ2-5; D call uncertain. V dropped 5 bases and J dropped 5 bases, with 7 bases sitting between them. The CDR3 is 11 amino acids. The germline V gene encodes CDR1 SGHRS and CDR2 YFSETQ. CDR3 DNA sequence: TGCGCCAGCAGTCTGAGCGAGACCCAGTACTTC. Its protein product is CASSLSETQYF.

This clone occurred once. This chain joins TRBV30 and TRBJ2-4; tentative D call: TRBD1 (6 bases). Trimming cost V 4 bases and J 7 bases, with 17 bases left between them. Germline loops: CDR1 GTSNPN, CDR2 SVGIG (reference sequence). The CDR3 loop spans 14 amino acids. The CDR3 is CAWMMTDRRNIQYF. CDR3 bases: TGTGCCTGGATGATGACCGACAGGCGGAACATTCAGTACTTC. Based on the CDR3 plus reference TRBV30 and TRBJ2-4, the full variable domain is SQTIHQWPATLVQPVGSPLSLECTVEGTSNPNLYWYRQAAGRGLQLLFYSVGIGQISSEVPQNLSASRPQDRQFILSSKKLLLSDSGFYLCAWMMTDRRNIQYFGAGTRLSVL.

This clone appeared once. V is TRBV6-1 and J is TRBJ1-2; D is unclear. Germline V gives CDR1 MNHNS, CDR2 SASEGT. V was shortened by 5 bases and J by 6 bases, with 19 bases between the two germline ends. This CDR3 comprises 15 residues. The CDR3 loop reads CASSPAKGGLDGYTF. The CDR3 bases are TGTGCCAGCAGTCCCGCGAAGGGAGGGCTGGATGGCTACACCTTC.

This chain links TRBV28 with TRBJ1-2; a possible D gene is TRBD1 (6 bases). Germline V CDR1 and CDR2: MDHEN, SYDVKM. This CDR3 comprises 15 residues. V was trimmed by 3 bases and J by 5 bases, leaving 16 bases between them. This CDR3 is CASSFLGAGGYGYTF. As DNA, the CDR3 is TGTGCCAGCAGTTTTCTGGGGGCGGGTGGGTATGGCTACACCTTC.

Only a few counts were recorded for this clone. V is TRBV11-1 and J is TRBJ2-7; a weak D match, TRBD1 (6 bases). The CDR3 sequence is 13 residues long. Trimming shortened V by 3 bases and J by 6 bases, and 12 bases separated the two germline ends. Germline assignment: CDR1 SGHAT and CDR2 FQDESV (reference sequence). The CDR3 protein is CASSLVRGGEQYF. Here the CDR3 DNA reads TGTGCCAGCAGCTTGGTCAGGGGTGGCGAGCAGTACTTC.

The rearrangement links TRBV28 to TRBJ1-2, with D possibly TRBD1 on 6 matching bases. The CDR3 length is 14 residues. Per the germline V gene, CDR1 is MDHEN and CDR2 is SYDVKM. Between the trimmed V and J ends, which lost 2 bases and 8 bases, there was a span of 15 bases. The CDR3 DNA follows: TGTGCCAGCAGTTTAGAGTTCAGGGGTGGAGGCTACACCTTC. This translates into CASSLEFRGGGYTF.

CDR3 protein: CAWTPPLRTGPTEAFF. The CDR3 nucleotides read TGTGCCTGGACCCCCCCCCTTCGGACAGGGCCAACTGAAGCTTTCTTT. The rearrangement links TRBV30 to TRBJ1-1; 8 bases map to TRBD1. CDR1 is GTSNPN and CDR2 is SVGIG in the germline V gene (reference sequence). Germline trimming cut 4 bases from V and 5 bases from J; bases unmatched to any gene: 15. This CDR3 is 16 amino acids long.

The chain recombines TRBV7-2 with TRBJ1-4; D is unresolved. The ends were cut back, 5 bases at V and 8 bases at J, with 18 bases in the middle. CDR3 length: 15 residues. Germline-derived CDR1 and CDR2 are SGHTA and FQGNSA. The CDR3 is CASSPRVGFGEKLFF. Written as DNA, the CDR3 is TGTGCCAGCAGCCCGAGGGTAGGGTTTGGCGAAAAACTGTTTTTT.

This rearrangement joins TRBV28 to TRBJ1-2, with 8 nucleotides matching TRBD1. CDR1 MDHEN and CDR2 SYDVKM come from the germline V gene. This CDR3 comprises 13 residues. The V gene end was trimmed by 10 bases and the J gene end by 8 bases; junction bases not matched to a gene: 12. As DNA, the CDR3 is TGTGCCACCCCTTCGCCGGACAGGGCCGGCTACACCTTC. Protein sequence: CATPSPDRAGYTF.

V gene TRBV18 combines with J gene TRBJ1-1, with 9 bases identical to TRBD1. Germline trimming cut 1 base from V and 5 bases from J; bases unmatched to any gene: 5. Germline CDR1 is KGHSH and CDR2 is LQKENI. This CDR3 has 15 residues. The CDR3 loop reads CASSPRTGVGTEAFF. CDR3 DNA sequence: TGTGCCAGCTCACCACGGACAGGGGTAGGGACTGAAGCTTTCTTT.

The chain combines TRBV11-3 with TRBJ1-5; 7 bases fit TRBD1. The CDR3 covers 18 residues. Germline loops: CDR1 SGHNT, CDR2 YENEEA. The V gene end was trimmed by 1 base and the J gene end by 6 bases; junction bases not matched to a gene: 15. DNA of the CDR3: TGTGCCAGCAGCTTAGCCCCTTCAGCGGGAGGGGGCATTCAGCCCCAGCATTTT. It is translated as CASSLAPSAGGGIQPQHF.

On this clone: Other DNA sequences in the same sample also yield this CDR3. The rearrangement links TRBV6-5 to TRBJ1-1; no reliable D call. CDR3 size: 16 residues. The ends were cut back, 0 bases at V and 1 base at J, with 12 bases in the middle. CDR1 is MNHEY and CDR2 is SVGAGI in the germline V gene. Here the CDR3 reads CASSYSIGGSNTEAFF. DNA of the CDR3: TGTGCCAGCAGTTACTCGATTGGAGGCTCGAACACTGAAGCTTTCTTT.

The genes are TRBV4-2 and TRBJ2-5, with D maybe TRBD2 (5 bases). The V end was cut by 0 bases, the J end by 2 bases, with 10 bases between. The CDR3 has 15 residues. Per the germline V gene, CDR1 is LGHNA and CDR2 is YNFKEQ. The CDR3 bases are TGTGCCAGCAGCCAAGAGGCGGGTCGACAAGAGACCCAGTACTTC. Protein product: CASSQEAGRQETQYF.

The CDR3 protein is CSGDRGGGAGDEQFF. CDR3 in DNA: TGCAGCGGGGATAGAGGAGGGGGGGCAGGCGATGAGCAGTTCTTC. The chain is built from TRBV29-1 and TRBJ2-1; tentatively, D is TRBD2 (7 bases). Deletions cut 7 bases from V and 8 bases from J, with 24 bases between. This CDR3 has 15 amino acids. The V gene's germline CDR1 is SQVTM and CDR2 ANQGSEA.

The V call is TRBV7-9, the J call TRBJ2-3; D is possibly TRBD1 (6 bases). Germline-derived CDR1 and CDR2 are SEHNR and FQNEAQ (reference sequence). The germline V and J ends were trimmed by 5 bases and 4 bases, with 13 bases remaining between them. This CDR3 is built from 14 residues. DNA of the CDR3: TGTGCCAGCAGCCAGGACAGCCGCCCAGATACGCAGTATTTT. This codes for CASSQDSRPDTQYF.

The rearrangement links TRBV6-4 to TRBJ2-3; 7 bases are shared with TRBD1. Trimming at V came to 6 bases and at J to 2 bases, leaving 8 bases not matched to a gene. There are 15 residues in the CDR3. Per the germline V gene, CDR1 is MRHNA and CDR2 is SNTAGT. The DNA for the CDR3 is TGTGCCAGCAGAAGACAGGGTATGGACACAGATACGCAGTATTTT. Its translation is CASRRQGMDTDTQYF.

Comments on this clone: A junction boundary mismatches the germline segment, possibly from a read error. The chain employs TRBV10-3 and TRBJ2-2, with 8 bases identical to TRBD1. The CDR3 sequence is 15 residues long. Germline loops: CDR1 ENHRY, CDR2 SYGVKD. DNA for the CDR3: TGTGCCAGCAGTTACTCGACAGGGGTTCCCGGGGAGCTGTTTTTT. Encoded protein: CASSYSTGVPGELFF.